One T cell receptor (beta chain) is described in this entry. Using its own MiXCR run on the 5' RACE reads, TCRdb lists one record per CDR3 protein. The sample holds 500,000 to 700,000 distinct CDR3 sequences, just over 7% seen once. This entry is derived from a study of identical twins. V shed 0 bases and J shed 0 bases, with 17 bases lying between them. The CDR3 is made up of 18 amino acids. CDR1 and CDR2 from the germline V gene are LGHDT and YNNKEL (reference sequence). This sample was shared with a second study, whose subject was yellow fever vaccine responses in identical twins.

The J gene is TRBJ1-1, the V gene TRBV3-1; tentatively, D is TRBD1 (6 bases). This TCR came from a woman younger than 35 in good health. The sequencing sample was made of PBMCs. CDR3 loop: CASSQDPRTERMNTEAFF. The CDR3, as DNA: TGTGCCAGCAGCCAAGATCCGAGGACAGAGAGAATGAACACTGAAGCTTTCTTT.